Listed below are T cell receptor beta chains from one sample, sequenced in a study of Graves' ophthalmopathy and Graves' hyperthyroidism. TCRdb re-analysed the multiplex PCR reads in MiXCR, keeping a single row per CDR3 protein. The sample lists about 1.2 million distinct CDR3 sequences, roughly 35% occurring once. Sequenced: peripheral blood or thyroid tissue (not recorded which). These receptors all come from an adult man with Graves' hyperthyroidism. Both conserved end residues are part of each CDR3. Each record gives: D gene, clone size, CDR3 length, J gene, V gene, CDR3 protein, CDR3 DNA. A D gene is named only where the DNA matches it firmly. Clone size is given for some rows only: seen once, a few or many times, or a class if the clone is expanded.

d_gene: -; abundance: many; len: 11; j_gene: TRBJ1-2; v_gene: TRBV12-3/TRBV12-4; CDR3aa: CASSPTGSVTF; CDR3nt: TGTGCCAGCAGTCCAACAGGGTCCGTCACCTTC
d_gene: TRBD1; abundance: many; len: 13; j_gene: TRBJ2-7; v_gene: TRBV6-6; CDR3aa: CASHPTGAYEQYF; CDR3nt: TGTGCCAGCCATCCGACAGGGGCTTACGAGCAGTACTTC
d_gene: -; abundance: many; len: 14; j_gene: TRBJ1-1; v_gene: TRBV10-3; CDR3aa: CAIRLQGGNTEAFF; CDR3nt: TGTGCCATCAGATTACAGGGAGGGAACACTGAAGCTTTCTTT
d_gene: -; abundance: -; len: 15; j_gene: TRBJ2-7; v_gene: TRBV20-1; CDR3aa: CSATLLGGDIYEQYF; CDR3nt: TGCAGTGCTACCCTTTTAGGGGGGGACATCTACGAGCAGTACTTC
d_gene: -; abundance: -; len: 15; j_gene: TRBJ1-5; v_gene: TRBV2; CDR3aa: CASSDRQLSNQPQHF; CDR3nt: TGTGCCAGCAGTGATAGGCAGCTTAGCAATCAGCCCCAGCATTTT
d_gene: TRBD2; abundance: -; len: 15; j_gene: TRBJ2-5; v_gene: TRBV7-2; CDR3aa: CASRRAGAIGETQYF; CDR3nt: TGTGCCAGCAGGAGAGCGGGAGCTATCGGAGAGACCCAGTACTTC
d_gene: -; abundance: -; len: 14; j_gene: TRBJ2-2; v_gene: TRBV5-1; CDR3aa: CASSLASGVGELFF; CDR3nt: TGTGCCAGCAGCTTGGCCTCTGGCGTCGGGGAGCTGTTTTTT
d_gene: -; abundance: once; len: 15; j_gene: TRBJ1-2; v_gene: TRBV2; CDR3aa: CASSVEDNGIYGYTF; CDR3nt: TGTGCCAGCAGCGTTGAAGATAATGGGATATATGGCTACACCTTC
d_gene: -; abundance: -; len: 11; j_gene: TRBJ2-7; v_gene: TRBV7-9; CDR3aa: CASTSGPGQYF; CDR3nt: TGTGCCAGCACCTCCGGCCCGGGGCAGTACTTC
d_gene: -; abundance: -; len: 14; j_gene: TRBJ1-5; v_gene: TRBV7-9; CDR3aa: CASSPWQGDQPQHF; CDR3nt: TGTGCCAGCAGCCCTTGGCAGGGCGATCAGCCCCAGCATTTT
d_gene: TRBD1; abundance: -; len: 16; j_gene: TRBJ1-2; v_gene: TRBV10-3; CDR3aa: CAISVQARGTGDGYTF; CDR3nt: TGTGCCATCAGTGTCCAGGCTCGTGGGACAGGGGACGGCTACACCTTC
d_gene: -; abundance: many; len: 17; j_gene: TRBJ2-7; v_gene: TRBV7-2; CDR3aa: CASSSPIGGATVYEQYF; CDR3nt: TGTGCCAGCAGCTCACCTATTGGGGGGGCGACCGTCTACGAGCAGTACTTC
d_gene: TRBD1; abundance: -; len: 16; j_gene: TRBJ2-6; v_gene: TRBV5-1; CDR3aa: CASSSSTGKGSYVLTF; CDR3nt: TGCGCCAGCAGCTCATCGACAGGGAAGGGGTCCTACGTCCTGACTTTC
d_gene: -; abundance: few; len: 12; j_gene: TRBJ2-7; v_gene: TRBV15; CDR3aa: CATSRVAYEQYF; CDR3nt: TGTGCCACTTCTCGCGTCGCCTACGAGCAGTACTTC
d_gene: -; abundance: many; len: 14; j_gene: TRBJ1-1; v_gene: TRBV7-9; CDR3aa: CASSLAGTPAEAFF; CDR3nt: TGTGCCAGCAGCTTAGCGGGTACTCCGGCTGAAGCTTTCTTT
d_gene: -; abundance: -; len: 15; j_gene: TRBJ1-1; v_gene: TRBV7-8; CDR3aa: CASSLVPSLNTEAFF; CDR3nt: TGTGCCAGCAGCTTAGTGCCCAGTTTGAACACTGAAGCTTTCTTT
d_gene: -; abundance: -; len: 14; j_gene: TRBJ2-7; v_gene: TRBV6-5; CDR3aa: CASSTGQLSYEQYF; CDR3nt: TGTGCCAGCAGCACAGGACAGCTCTCCTACGAGCAGTACTTC
d_gene: -; abundance: few; len: 12; j_gene: TRBJ1-6; v_gene: TRBV20-1; CDR3aa: CSLDSAHPPLHF; CDR3nt: TGCAGTTTGGACAGCGCCCATCCACCCCTCCACTTT
d_gene: TRBD2; abundance: -; len: 15; j_gene: TRBJ2-7; v_gene: TRBV7-2; CDR3aa: CASSFAGVGSYEQYF; CDR3nt: TGTGCCAGCAGTTTCGCGGGAGTGGGGTCCTACGAGCAGTACTTC
d_gene: -; abundance: many; len: 15; j_gene: TRBJ1-5; v_gene: TRBV19; CDR3aa: CASSTRGIPHQPQHF; CDR3nt: TGTGCCAGTAGTACTCGGGGGATACCTCATCAGCCCCAGCATTTT
d_gene: TRBD2; abundance: -; len: 15; j_gene: TRBJ2-5; v_gene: TRBV29-1; CDR3aa: CSEDPPGLGQETQYF; CDR3nt: TGCAGCGAAGACCCCCCGGGACTAGGCCAAGAGACCCAGTACTTC
d_gene: -; abundance: many; len: 14; j_gene: TRBJ2-7; v_gene: TRBV5-4; CDR3aa: CASSPEPGRYEQYF; CDR3nt: TGTGCCAGCAGCCCCGAGCCGGGGAGGTACGAGCAGTACTTC
d_gene: -; abundance: -; len: 13; j_gene: TRBJ2-7; v_gene: TRBV14; CDR3aa: CASSQDRAGPQYF; CDR3nt: TGTGCCAGCAGCCAAGATCGGGCGGGTCCGCAGTACTTC
d_gene: -; abundance: -; len: 16; j_gene: TRBJ1-2; v_gene: TRBV29-1; CDR3aa: CSVGGLGRDNNYGYTF; CDR3nt: TGCAGCGTTGGAGGGCTGGGGCGGGACAATAACTATGGCTACACCTTC